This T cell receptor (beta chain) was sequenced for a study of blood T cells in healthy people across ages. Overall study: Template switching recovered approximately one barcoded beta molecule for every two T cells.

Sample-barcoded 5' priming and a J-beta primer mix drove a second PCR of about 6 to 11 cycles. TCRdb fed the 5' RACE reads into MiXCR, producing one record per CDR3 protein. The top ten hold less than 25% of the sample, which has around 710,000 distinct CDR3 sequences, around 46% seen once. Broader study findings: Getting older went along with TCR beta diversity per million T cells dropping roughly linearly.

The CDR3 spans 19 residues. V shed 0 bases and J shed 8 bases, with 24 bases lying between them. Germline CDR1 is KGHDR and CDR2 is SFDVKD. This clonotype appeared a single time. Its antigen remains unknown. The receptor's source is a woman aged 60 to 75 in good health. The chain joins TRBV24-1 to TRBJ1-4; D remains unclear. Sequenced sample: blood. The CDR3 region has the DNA TGTGCCACCAGTGATTTGGAACCCGCGTCGGGGTGGAGGCAGGAAAAACTGTTTTTT. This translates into CATSDLEPASGWRQEKLFF.